This T cell receptor beta chain appears in the sequencing data of a study of blood T cells in healthy people across ages. Study-level findings and limits: It was not known whether donors were CMV positive (a possible confounder of expanded clonotype changes).

This clonotype has just a few counts. The antigen is not known. V was trimmed by 5 bases and J by 2 bases, leaving 9 bases between them. This CDR3 comprises 13 residues. Germline V lookup: CDR1 SGHTA, CDR2 FQGNSA. Then a second PCR, running about 6 to 11 cycles, was carried out with a sample-barcoded 5' primer and a J-beta primer mix. Each sample provided no less than 3 million CDR3-containing paired-end reads. TCRdb processed the 5' RACE reads anew with MiXCR; each CDR3 protein has one entry. The sample shows hundreds of thousands of distinct CDR3 sequences, approximately 48% of them seen only once. The source is a man in his sixties in good health. The V and J genes are TRBV7-2 and TRBJ2-5; tentatively, D is TRBD2 (5 bases). Sequencing used blood. The CDR3 is CASSTPGQETQYF. The CDR3 DNA is TGTGCCAGCAGCACACCGGGACAAGAGACCCAGTACTTC.